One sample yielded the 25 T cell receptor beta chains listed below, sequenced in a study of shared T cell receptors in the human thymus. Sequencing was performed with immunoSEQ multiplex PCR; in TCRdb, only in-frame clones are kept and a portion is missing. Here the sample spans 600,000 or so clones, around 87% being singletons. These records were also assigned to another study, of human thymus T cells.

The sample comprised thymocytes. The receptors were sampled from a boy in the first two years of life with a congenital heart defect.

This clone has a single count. CDR3 DNA sequence: TGTGCCAGCAGCCAAGATCGCCTAGGCTACACCTTC. It translates to CASSQDRLGYTF. The chain joins TRBV14 to TRBJ1-2; D ambiguous. Germline V gene sequence: CDR1 SGHDN, CDR2 FVKESK. CDR3 length equals 12 residues. Between the trimmed V and J ends, which lost 0 bases and 8 bases, there was a span of 7 bases.

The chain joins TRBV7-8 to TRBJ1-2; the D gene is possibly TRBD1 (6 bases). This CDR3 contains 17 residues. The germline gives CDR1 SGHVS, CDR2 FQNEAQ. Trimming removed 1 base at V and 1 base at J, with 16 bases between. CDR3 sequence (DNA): TGTGCCAGCAGCTTAGACGGGGAGGGGGGGGATAACTATGGCTACACCTTC. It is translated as CASSLDGEGGDNYGYTF.

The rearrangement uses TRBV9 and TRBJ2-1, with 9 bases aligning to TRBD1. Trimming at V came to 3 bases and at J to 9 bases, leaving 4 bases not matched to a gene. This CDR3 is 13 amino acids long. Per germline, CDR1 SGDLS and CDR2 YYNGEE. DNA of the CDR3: TGTGCCAGCAGCGAACAGGGGGCAGGTGAGCAGTTCTTC. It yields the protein CASSEQGAGEQFF. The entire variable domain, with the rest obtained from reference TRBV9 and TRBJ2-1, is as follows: DSGVTQTPKHLITATGQRVTLRCSPRSGDLSVYWYQQSLDQGLQFLIQYYNGEERAKGNILERFSAQQFPDLHSELNLSSLELGDSALYFCASSEQGAGEQFFGPGTRLTVL.

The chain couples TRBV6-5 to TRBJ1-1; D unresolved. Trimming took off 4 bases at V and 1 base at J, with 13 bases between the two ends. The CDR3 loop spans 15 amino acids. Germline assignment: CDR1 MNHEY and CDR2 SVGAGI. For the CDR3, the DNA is TGTGCCAGCAGTTCAACCTATCATAAGAACACTGAAGCTTTCTTT. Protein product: CASSSTYHKNTEAFF.

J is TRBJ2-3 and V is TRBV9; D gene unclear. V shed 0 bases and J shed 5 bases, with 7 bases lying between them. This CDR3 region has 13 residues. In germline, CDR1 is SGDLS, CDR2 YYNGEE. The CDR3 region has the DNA TGTGCCAGCAGCGTAGAGAGAGGAGATACGCAGTATTTT. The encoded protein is CASSVERGDTQYF.

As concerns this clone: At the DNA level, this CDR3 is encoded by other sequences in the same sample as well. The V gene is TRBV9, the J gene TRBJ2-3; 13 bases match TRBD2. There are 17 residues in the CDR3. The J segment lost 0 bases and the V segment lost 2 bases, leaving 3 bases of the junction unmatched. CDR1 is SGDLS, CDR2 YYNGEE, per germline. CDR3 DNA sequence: TGTGCCAGCAGCGTCTCGACTAGCGGGGGGAGCACAGATACGCAGTATTTT. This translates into CASSVSTSGGSTDTQYF.

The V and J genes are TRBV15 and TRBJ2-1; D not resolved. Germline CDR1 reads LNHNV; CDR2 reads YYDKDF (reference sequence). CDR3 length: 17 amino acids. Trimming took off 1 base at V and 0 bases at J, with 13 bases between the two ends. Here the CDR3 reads CATSRGSPSSSYNEQFF. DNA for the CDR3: TGTGCCACCAGCAGAGGATCCCCCTCTAGCTCCTACAATGAGCAGTTCTTC.

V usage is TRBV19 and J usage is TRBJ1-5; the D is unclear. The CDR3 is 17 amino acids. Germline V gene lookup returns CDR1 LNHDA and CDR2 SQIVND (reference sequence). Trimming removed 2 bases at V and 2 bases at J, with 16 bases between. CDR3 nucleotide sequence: TGTGCCAGTAGTATAAACCACAGTCCTTTTGGCAATCAGCCCCAGCATTTT. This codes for CASSINHSPFGNQPQHF.

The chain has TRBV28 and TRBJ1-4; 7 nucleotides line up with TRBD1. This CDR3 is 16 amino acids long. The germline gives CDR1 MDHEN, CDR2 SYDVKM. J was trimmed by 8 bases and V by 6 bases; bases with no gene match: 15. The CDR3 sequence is CASSDGWGQFGEKLFF. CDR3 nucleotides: TGTGCCAGCAGCGACGGCTGGGGACAGTTCGGAGAAAAACTGTTTTTT.

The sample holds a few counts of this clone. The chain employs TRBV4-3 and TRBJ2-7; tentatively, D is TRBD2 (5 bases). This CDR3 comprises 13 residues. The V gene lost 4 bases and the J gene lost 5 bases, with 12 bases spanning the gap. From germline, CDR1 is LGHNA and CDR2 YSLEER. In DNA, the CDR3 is TGCGCCAGCAGCCCCATCGACGGGGACGAGCAGTACTTC. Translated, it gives CASSPIDGDEQYF.

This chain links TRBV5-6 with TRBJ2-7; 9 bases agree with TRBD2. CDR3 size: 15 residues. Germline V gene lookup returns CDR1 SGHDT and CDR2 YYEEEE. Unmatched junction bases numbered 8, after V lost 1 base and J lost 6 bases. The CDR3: CASSLPSGMLSEQYF. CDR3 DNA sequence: TGTGCCAGCAGCTTGCCTAGCGGGATGTTAAGCGAGCAGTACTTC.

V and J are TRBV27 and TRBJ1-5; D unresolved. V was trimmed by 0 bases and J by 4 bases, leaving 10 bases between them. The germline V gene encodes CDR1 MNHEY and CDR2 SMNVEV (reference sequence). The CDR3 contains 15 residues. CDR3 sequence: CASSLSLTRNQPQHF. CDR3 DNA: TGTGCCAGCAGTTTATCCCTAACCCGGAATCAGCCCCAGCATTTT.

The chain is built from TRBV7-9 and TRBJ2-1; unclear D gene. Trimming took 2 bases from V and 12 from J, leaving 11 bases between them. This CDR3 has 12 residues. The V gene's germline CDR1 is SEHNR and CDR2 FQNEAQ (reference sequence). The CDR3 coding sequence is TGTGCCAGCAGCTTATTAGAGGCCGGGCAGTTCTTC. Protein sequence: CASSLLEAGQFF.

This chain's CDR3 is CASSLEAQEMNTEAFF. CDR3 DNA sequence: TGTGCCAGCAGCTTGGAAGCGCAAGAAATGAACACTGAAGCTTTCTTT. The chain joins TRBV5-6 to TRBJ1-1; D is uncertain. V was clipped by 0 bases and J by 0 bases, with 12 bases between them. Germline V gene sequence: CDR1 SGHDT, CDR2 YYEEEE. CDR3 length: 16 amino acids.

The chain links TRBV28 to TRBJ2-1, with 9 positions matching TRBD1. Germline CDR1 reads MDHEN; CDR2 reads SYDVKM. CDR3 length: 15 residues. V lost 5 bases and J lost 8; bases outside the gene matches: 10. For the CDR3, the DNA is TGTGCCAGCAGTCCGCGCCGGGACAGGGACGATGAGCAGTTCTTC. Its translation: CASSPRRDRDDEQFF. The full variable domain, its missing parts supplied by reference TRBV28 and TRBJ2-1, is DVKVTQSSRYLVKRTGEKVFLECVQDMDHENMFWYRQDPGLGLRLIYFSYDVKMKEKGDIPEGYSVSREKKERFSLILESASTNQTSMYLCASSPRRDRDDEQFFGPGTRLTVL.

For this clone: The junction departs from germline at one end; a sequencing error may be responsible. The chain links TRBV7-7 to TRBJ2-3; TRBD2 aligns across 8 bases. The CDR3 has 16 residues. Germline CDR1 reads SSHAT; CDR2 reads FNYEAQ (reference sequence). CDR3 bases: TGTGCTAGCAGACCGATAGCGGGGCCTAGCACAGATACGCAGTATTTT. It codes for CASRPIAGPSTDTQYF.

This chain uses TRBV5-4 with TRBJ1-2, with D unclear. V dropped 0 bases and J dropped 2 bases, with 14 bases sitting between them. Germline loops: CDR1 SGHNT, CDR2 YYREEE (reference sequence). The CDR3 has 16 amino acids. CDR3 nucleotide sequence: TGTGCCAGCAGCTTGGGAATGAACGTGAGAAACTATGGCTACACCTTC. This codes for CASSLGMNVRNYGYTF.

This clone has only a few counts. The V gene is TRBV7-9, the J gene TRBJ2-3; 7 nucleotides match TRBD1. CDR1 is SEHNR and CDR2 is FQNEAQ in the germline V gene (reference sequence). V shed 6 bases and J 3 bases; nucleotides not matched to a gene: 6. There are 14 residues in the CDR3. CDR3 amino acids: CASRWDRGTDTQYF. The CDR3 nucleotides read TGTGCCAGCAGATGGGACAGAGGAACAGATACGCAGTATTTT.

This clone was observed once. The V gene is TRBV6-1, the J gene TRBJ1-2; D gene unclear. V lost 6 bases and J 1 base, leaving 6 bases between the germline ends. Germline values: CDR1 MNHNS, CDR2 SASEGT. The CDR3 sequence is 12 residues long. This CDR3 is CASSRGNYGYTF. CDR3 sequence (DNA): TGTGCCAGCAGCAGAGGTAACTATGGCTACACCTTC.

The CDR3, as DNA: TGTGCCAGCAGCCCTGTGGGGGGGGAGGGGGGATTCACCTATCAGCCCCAGCATTTT. It specifies CASSPVGGEGGFTYQPQHF. The gene calls are TRBV28 and TRBJ1-5; D is perhaps TRBD1 (6 bases). V lost 6 bases and J 5 bases, leaving 29 bases between the germline ends. The germline V gene has CDR1 MDHEN and CDR2 SYDVKM. This CDR3 contains 19 residues.

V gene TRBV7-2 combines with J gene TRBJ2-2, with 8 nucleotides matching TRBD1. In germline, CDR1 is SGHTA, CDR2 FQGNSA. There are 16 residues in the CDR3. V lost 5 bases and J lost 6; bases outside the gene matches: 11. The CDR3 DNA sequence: TGTGCCAGCAGCGCCCGGAGACAGGGGTGGCCCGGGGAGCTGTTTTTT. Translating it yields CASSARRQGWPGELFF.

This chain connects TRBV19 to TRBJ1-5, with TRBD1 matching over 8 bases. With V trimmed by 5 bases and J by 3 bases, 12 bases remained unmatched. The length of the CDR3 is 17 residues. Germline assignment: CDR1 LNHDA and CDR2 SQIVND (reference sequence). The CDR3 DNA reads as TGTGCCAGTAGTCTCCGCCTGGGACAGGAGTCCAATCAGCCCCAGCATTTT. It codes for CASSLRLGQESNQPQHF. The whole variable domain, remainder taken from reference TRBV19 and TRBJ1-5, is DGGITQSPKYLFRKEGQNVTLSCEQNLNHDAMYWYRQDPGQGLRLIYYSQIVNDFQKGDIAEGYSVSREKKESFPLTVTSAQKNPTAFYLCASSLRLGQESNQPQHFGDGTRLSIL.

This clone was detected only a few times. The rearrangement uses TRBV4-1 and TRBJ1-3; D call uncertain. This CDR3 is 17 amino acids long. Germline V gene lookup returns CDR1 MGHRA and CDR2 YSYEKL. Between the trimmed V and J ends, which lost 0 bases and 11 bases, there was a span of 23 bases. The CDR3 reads CASSQDAHLSSRDPIYF. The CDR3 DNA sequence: TGCGCCAGCAGCCAAGATGCCCACCTTAGTAGCCGTGACCCCATATATTTT.

This CDR3 is CASSQDGGRHNNEQFF. The CDR3 DNA sequence: TGCGCCAGCAGCCAAGATGGAGGGAGACACAACAATGAGCAGTTCTTC. The chain has TRBV4-3 and TRBJ2-1; D is perhaps TRBD2 (6 bases). V was clipped by 0 bases and J by 5 bases, with 14 bases between them. The CDR3 sequence is 16 residues long. The germline CDR1 and CDR2 sequences are LGHNA and YSLEER.

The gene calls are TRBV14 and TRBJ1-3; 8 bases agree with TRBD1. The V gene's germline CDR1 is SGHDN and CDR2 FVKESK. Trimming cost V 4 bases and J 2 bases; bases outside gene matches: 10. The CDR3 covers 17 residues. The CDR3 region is CASSLRVSGGTGNTIYF. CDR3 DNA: TGTGCCAGCAGCCTCCGGGTGTCAGGGGGCACTGGAAACACCATATATTTT.